This T cell receptor beta chain was retrieved from a study of T cells after yellow fever vaccination. By 5'RACE template switching, TCR cDNA was produced, with a universal primer site and UMIs added in the process. TCRdb re-called the 5' RACE reads with MiXCR, one entry per CDR3 protein. Of approximately 300,000 distinct CDR3 sequences in the sample, about 6.9% were seen once. This clonotype came up a few times. Its antigen is unknown. Study-level findings and limits: In post-booster samples, most primary-vaccination clones reappeared (approximately 96% CD4, roughly 90% CD8). Researchers report a weaker secondary response that nonetheless peaked faster, day 5 versus 15. Abundant bulk-derived clonotypes could contaminate FACS-sorted repertoires.

Trimming pared 3 bases from V and 3 bases from J, leaving 15 bases between. CDR3 length: 16 residues. This sequence joins TRBV23-1 and TRBJ1-5; no clear D gene. TRBV23-1 is placed among ORFs of uncertain function. The source is a man younger than 35 who received the YFV17D yellow fever vaccine. The specimen was PBMCs, collected 35 to 50 days after the first yellow fever vaccination. The CDR3 nucleotides read TGCGCCAGCAGTCACAACAGAGGGAGGGACAATCAGCCCCAGCATTTT. It is translated as CASSHNRGRDNQPQHF.